This TCR beta chain was identified during a study of cytomegalovirus exposure and HLA in healthy donors. Study-level points and caveats: Several of the most significant clusters appeared linked to common viral pathogens, based on a later analysis. Upon later analysis, HLA-associated TCR beta chains proved more clonally expanded than other, equally common chains. TCR beta V- and J-gene trimming was later associated with a missense DCLRE1C variant.

As for this clone: No antigen is known for it.

The PCR was carried out with 60 Vbeta primers and 13 Jbeta primers. As handled by the study authors: An analysis performed later counted around 86 million unique TCR beta chains (approximately 10 million of them shared). The assay was immunoSEQ multiplex PCR, and TCRdb's table has in-frame clones only and misses some. V and J calls and clone size come straight from that table; D and trimming were deduced from the DNA. The table has approximately 170,000 clones, just over 75% seen once. The CDR3 is made up of 15 amino acids. Germline V gene sequence: CDR1 LNHDA, CDR2 SQIVND (reference sequence). The V and J ends lost 7 bases and 0 bases, in that order; junction bases with no gene match: 7.

This receptor was obtained from a man aged 35-49 years in good health and CMV-seronegative. This rearrangement joins TRBV19 to TRBJ2-7, with 9 bases matching TRBD1. Sequencing used PBMCs. In DNA, the CDR3 is TGTGCCAGTACCACCGGGACAGGGAGCTCCTACGAGCAGTACTTC. Translation gives CASTTGTGSSYEQYF.